The 20 T cell receptor beta chains listed next were all sequenced from one sample in a study of T cell changes during pregnancy in multiple sclerosis. Profiled with immunoSEQ multiplex PCR; TCRdb holds only in-frame clones, not every one. The data hold around 72,000 clones, with around nine tenths observed a single time. The starting material was CD4+ T cells from peripheral blood mononuclear cells, obtained before pregnancy. These receptor sequences come from a female donor with multiple sclerosis, enrolled in a pregnancy study.

The rearrangement uses TRBV11-3 and TRBJ2-6; 7 bases line up with TRBD1. The CDR3 loop spans 16 amino acids. The germline V gene has CDR1 SGHNT and CDR2 YENEEA. The J segment lost 2 bases and the V segment lost 3 bases, leaving 4 bases of the junction unmatched. The CDR3 DNA follows: TGTGCCAGCAGCTTTGTTCAGGGGGCTGGGGCCAACGTCCTGACTTTC. Its protein product is CASSFVQGAGANVLTF.

The chain uses TRBV30 and TRBJ2-7; tentatively, D is TRBD1 (5 bases). Trimming cost V 0 bases and J 4 bases, with 13 bases left between them. The CDR3 runs to 14 residues. Germline loops: CDR1 GTSNPN, CDR2 SVGIG (reference sequence). CDR3 region: CAWSVQGRAYEQYF. CDR3 DNA sequence: TGTGCCTGGAGTGTGCAGGGAAGGGCGTACGAGCAGTACTTC. Variable domain in full (rest from reference TRBV30 and TRBJ2-7): SQTIHQWPATLVQPVGSPLSLECTVEGTSNPNLYWYRQAAGRGLQLLFYSVGIGQISSEVPQNLSASRPQDRQFILSSKKLLLSDSGFYLCAWSVQGRAYEQYFGPGTRLTVT.

This sequence joins TRBV11-2 and TRBJ1-1; tentative D call: TRBD1 (6 bases). Germline CDR1 reads SGHAT; CDR2 reads FQNNGV. The CDR3 has 16 residues. Trimming pared 5 bases from V and 5 bases from J, leaving 21 bases between. CDR3 sequence reads: CASSAWDNLASTEAFF. DNA for the CDR3: TGTGCCAGCAGCGCTTGGGACAATCTGGCGAGTACTGAAGCTTTCTTT.

CDR3 residues: CASSVGGGDLRTEAFF. CDR3 DNA sequence: TGTGCCAGCAGCGTAGGGGGAGGAGACCTACGCACTGAAGCTTTCTTT. The chain is built from TRBV9 and TRBJ1-1, with D unclear. Germline V gene data show CDR1 as SGDLS and CDR2 as YYNGEE. V lost 0 bases to trimming and J lost 4 bases, with 16 bases between them. This CDR3 is 16 amino acids long.

The J gene is TRBJ2-5, the V gene TRBV5-4; D is unresolved. CDR3 length: 15 residues. V lost 1 base and J lost 3, with 13 bases in between. CDR1 and CDR2 (germline): SGHNT, YYREEE (reference sequence). CDR3 DNA sequence: TGTGCCAGCAGCTTGCTTAGCACAAACGAAGAGACCCAGTACTTC. Amino acid sequence: CASSLLSTNEETQYF.

This chain links TRBV7-2 with TRBJ1-4; no clear D. The length of the CDR3 is 13 residues. Germline CDR1 is SGHTA and CDR2 is FQGNSA. V was cut by 6 bases and J by 6 bases, with 11 bases left in between. CDR3 region: CASSYGVDEKLFF. The CDR3 bases are TGTGCCAGCAGTTACGGTGTGGATGAAAAACTGTTTTTT.

The chain links TRBV10-3 to TRBJ2-4, with TRBD2 identical over 14 bases. The CDR3 spans 16 residues. Germline lookup yields CDR1 ENHRY and CDR2 SYGVKD. V lost 4 bases and J lost 5; bases outside the gene matches: 4. The CDR3 DNA reads as TGTGCCATCAGTGGGGGGACTAGCGGGGGCCAAAACATTCAGTACTTC. Amino acids: CAISGGTSGGQNIQYF.

The gene calls are TRBV19 and TRBJ1-1; a weak D match, TRBD1 (5 bases). The CDR3 sequence is 13 residues long. Germline V CDR1 and CDR2: LNHDA, SQIVND (reference sequence). Trimming pared 9 bases from V and 4 bases from J, leaving 15 bases between. CDR3 region: CASRSTRVTEAFF. The CDR3 region has the DNA TGTGCCAGCCGTTCGACCAGGGTCACTGAAGCTTTCTTT.

As to this clone: The identical CDR3 is also encoded by other nucleotide sequences in the sample. V gene TRBV9 combines with J gene TRBJ2-7; D may be TRBD2 (6 bases). Trimming pared 3 bases from V and 7 bases from J, leaving 23 bases between. The CDR3 totals 16 residues. Germline V gene data show CDR1 as SGDLS and CDR2 as YYNGEE. CDR3 in amino acids: CASSGGLVGRIHEQYF. CDR3 DNA sequence: TGTGCCAGCAGCGGGGGTTTGGTTGGGAGGATCCATGAGCAGTACTTC.

The genes are TRBV11-3 and TRBJ1-1, with TRBD1 identical over 8 bases. Unmatched junction bases numbered 8, after V lost 4 bases and J lost 1 base. CDR1 is SGHNT, CDR2 YENEEA, per germline. This CDR3 is 16 amino acids long. The CDR3: CASSSYRTGRNTEAFF. CDR3 coding DNA: TGTGCCAGCAGCTCATACCGGACAGGGAGGAACACTGAAGCTTTCTTT.

The chain employs TRBV7-6 and TRBJ2-7; 9 nucleotides line up with TRBD1. The length of the CDR3 is 13 residues. Germline V CDR1 and CDR2: SGHVS, FNYEAQ. V trimming: 4 bases; J trimming: 5 bases; junction bases outside the gene matches: 3. CDR3 nucleotides: TGTGCCAGCAGCTCCCGGGACAGGGACGAGCAGTACTTC. It codes for CASSSRDRDEQYF.

The V gene is TRBV5-1, the J gene TRBJ1-1; D remains unclear. CDR1 is SGHRS, CDR2 YFSETQ, per germline. V was trimmed by 4 bases and J by 3 bases, leaving 7 bases between them. This CDR3 contains 12 residues. CDR3 amino acids: CASSPGYTEAFF. The CDR3 DNA is TGCGCCAGCAGCCCGGGGTACACTGAAGCTTTCTTT.

This chain connects TRBV30 to TRBJ1-2; 9 bases are a match to TRBD1. The trim removed 2 bases at V and 8 bases at J, leaving 9 bases unmatched. Germline V gives CDR1 GTSNPN, CDR2 SVGIG (reference sequence). The CDR3 consists of 14 residues. CDR3 DNA: TGTGCCTGGAGTACGACAGGGGGTTTGGGGGGCTACACCTTC. Encoded protein: CAWSTTGGLGGYTF.

The chain uses TRBV2 and TRBJ1-4; TRBD1 might be the D (5 bases). Germline V gene data show CDR1 as SNHLY and CDR2 as FYNNEI. This CDR3 is 13 amino acids long. V lost 5 bases to trimming and J lost 8 bases, with 12 bases between them. CDR3 protein: CASSLDTEEKLFF. For the CDR3, the DNA is TGTGCCAGCAGTTTGGACACAGAAGAAAAACTGTTTTTT.

CDR3: CASSLGQGAAEAFF. The CDR3 nucleotides read TGTGCCAGCAGCCTTGGACAGGGGGCTGCTGAAGCTTTCTTT. J is TRBJ1-1 and V is TRBV7-6; the match to TRBD1 covers 11 bases. Germline V CDR1 and CDR2: SGHVS, FNYEAQ. V shed 5 bases, J shed 6 bases, and the junction held 5 bases outside the gene matches. The CDR3 is 14 residues long. The complete variable domain, with remaining parts taken from reference TRBV7-6 and TRBJ1-1, reads GAGVSQSPRYKVTKRGQDVALRCDPISGHVSLYWYRQALGQGPEFLTYFNYEAQQDKSGLPNDRFSAERPEGSISTLTIQRTEQRDSAMYRCASSLGQGAAEAFFGQGTRLTVV.

The chain is built from TRBV5-1 and TRBJ2-3, with D hard to call. There are 13 residues in the CDR3. Trimming left V 1 base short and J 4 bases short, with 7 bases between. The germline V gene encodes CDR1 SGHRS and CDR2 YFSETQ. In nucleotides, the CDR3 is TGCGCCAGCAGCTTGACAGCAGCAGATACGCAGTATTTT. Its protein product is CASSLTAADTQYF. Supplemented by reference TRBV5-1 and TRBJ2-3, the full variable domain reads KAGVTQTPRYLIKTRGQQVTLSCSPISGHRSVSWYQQTPGQGLQFLFEYFSETQRNKGNFPGRFSGRQFSNSRSEMNVSTLELGDSALYLCASSLTAADTQYFGPGTRLTVL.

This chain uses TRBV30 with TRBJ1-1; D is uncertain. CDR3 length: 17 amino acids. V lost 3 bases to trimming and J lost 1 base, with 21 bases between them. Germline CDR1 and CDR2: GTSNPN and SVGIG (reference sequence). In nucleotides, the CDR3 is TGTGCCTGGAGCCCCGTACGGAGCGGGGTGAGGAACACTGAAGCTTTCTTT. This sequence encodes CAWSPVRSGVRNTEAFF.

The chain couples TRBV21-1 to TRBJ2-3; the table calls TRBD2, which could not be checked here. TRBV21-1 is recorded as a pseudogene. The CDR3 is 14 amino acids. CDR3 region: CASSSSRRPDTQYF. CDR3 nucleotide sequence: TGTGCCAGCAGCTCTAGTAGGCGCCCAGATACGCAGTATTTT.

This clone was recorded only once. The V call is TRBV15, the J call TRBJ1-2; 9 nucleotides align to TRBD1. J gave up 5 bases and V 0 bases, and 1 base lay outside the gene matches. Germline V gene sequence: CDR1 LNHNV, CDR2 YYDKDF (reference sequence). The CDR3 is 14 amino acids. DNA for the CDR3: TGTGCCACCAGCAGAGATGACAGGGGGTATGGCTACACCTTC. This sequence encodes CATSRDDRGYGYTF.

The chain carries TRBV25-1 and TRBJ1-1; no definite D call. The germline V gene encodes CDR1 MGHDK and CDR2 SYGVNS. Deletions cut 6 bases from V and 2 bases from J, with 4 bases between. The CDR3 runs 11 residues. In nucleotides, the CDR3 is TGTGCCAGCAGGCTAAACACTGAAGCTTTCTTT. Protein: CASRLNTEAFF.